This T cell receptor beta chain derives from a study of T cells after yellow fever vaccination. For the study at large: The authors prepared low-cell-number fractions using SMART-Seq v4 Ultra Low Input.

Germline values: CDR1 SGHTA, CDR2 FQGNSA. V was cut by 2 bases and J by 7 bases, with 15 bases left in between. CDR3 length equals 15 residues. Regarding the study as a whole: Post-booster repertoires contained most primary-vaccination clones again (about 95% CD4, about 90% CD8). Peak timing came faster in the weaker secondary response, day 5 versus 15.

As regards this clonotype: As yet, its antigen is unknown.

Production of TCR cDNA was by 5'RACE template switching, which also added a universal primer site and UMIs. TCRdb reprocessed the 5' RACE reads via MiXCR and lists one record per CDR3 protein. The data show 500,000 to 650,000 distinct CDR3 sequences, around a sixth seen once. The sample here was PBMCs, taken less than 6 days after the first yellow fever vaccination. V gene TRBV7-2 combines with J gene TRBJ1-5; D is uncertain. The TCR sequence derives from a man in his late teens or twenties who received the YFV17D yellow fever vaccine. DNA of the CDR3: TGTGCCAGCAGCTTATTAAGTGGCGCGGGGCAGCCCCAGCATTTT. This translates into CASSLLSGAGQPQHF.